This T cell receptor beta chain was observed in a study of cytomegalovirus exposure and HLA in healthy donors (TCRdb year 2017). Background for the entire study: An earlier analysis of roughly 630 of the donors reported 250 to 300 Gb of sequence data and 100 million to 140 million unique TCR beta sequences from around 200 million T cells. Several DR-DQ haplotypes were treated as single units for association and clustering because of strong linkage in the cohort. Every discovery cohort repertoire had been produced on one sequencing platform. Both class I and class II loci were covered by HLA typing, at four-digit resolution. Genome-wide SNP genotypes for about three fifths of the roughly 670 donors were used in a later genetic analysis, which treated that subset as a discovery cohort. Among the roughly 370 genotyped donors, around 81% belonged to the genetic ancestry cluster associated with self-reported Caucasian donors. Donor age, sex, ethnicity and CMV serostatus were collected together with the repertoire data. Across 398 genotyped donors of the cohort, an average of about 200,000 unique TCR beta nucleotide sequences per donor were sequenced, and 15% to 20% of those sequences were non-productive. The T cell repertoires of several hundred subjects were profiled by immunosequencing and related to cytomegalovirus serostatus. In a later analysis, previously published TCR beta repertoires from several hundred donors were re-analyzed and high-resolution HLA genotyping was added so that TCR occurrence patterns could be studied. An early release covering roughly 600 HLA-typed donors comprised approximately 290 gigabases of sequencing data and tens of millions of unique TCR sequences. To predict cytomegalovirus infection status, the study combined high-throughput TCR immunosequencing, statistical association of individual TCRs with disease status, and machine learning. In the later analysis, no new phenotypic data were used to find candidate immune exposures; instead, reliance was placed on TCR beta sequences and their occurrence across donors. The study aimed to test whether cataloging public T cell receptors could reveal signatures of past pathogen exposure. The number of donors typed differed by locus, with 629-630 for A, B, C, DRB1 and DQB1, 522 for DQA1, some 570 for DPA1, and 400 to 490 for DPB1. Along with the approximately 600-subject first cohort, a separate validation cohort of over a hundred different subjects was used. In an earlier analysis of 587 of the donors, high-throughput TCR beta sequencing was used to judge whether each TCR beta V gene segment behaved as functional or pseudogenic. Paper-wide results and their limitations: In a later analysis, most CMV-associated TCR beta chains were found to appear HLA-restricted, with HLA associations seemingly driven largely by CMV exposure. A further reported finding was that TCR beta sequences accurately predicted the HLA-A and HLA-B alleles for most subjects in the first cohort. Strong co-occurrence of HLA alleles, especially DR and DQ, made assigning TCR associations to individual alleles difficult. In both the original and validation cohorts, the classifier was reported to diagnose cytomegalovirus status with high specificity and sensitivity. A later analysis associated about 17,000 TCR beta sequences with specific HLA alleles at a false discovery rate of 0.05. Some IMGT-functional V segments, including TRBV6-2 and TRBV6-3, could not be distinguished by the 87-base-pair reads and were therefore excluded. Presence/absence analyses assumed roughly uniform sequencing depth across donors, an assumption that may not hold. Because some donors lacked HLA typing at each locus, the association tests relied only on the typed subset. A later analysis reported that several top co-occurrence clusters appeared linked to parvovirus B19, influenza, CMV and Epstein-Barr virus. In a later analysis, HLA-associated TCR beta chains were found to be more clonally expanded and to have lower generation probabilities than equally common non-associated chains. A group of highly shared sequence variants was considered likely to be a technical artifact of the sequencing pipeline. V-gene and J-gene trimming of TCR beta chains was associated with a missense DCLRE1C variant in a later genetic analysis, and the association was replicated in an independent cohort. In an earlier analysis of around 600 of the donors, most TCR beta V segments appeared in productive rearrangements about 90% or about 30% of the time, broadly matching IMGT annotations. In a later analysis, the rate of TCR association differed among HLA loci, with DRB1 alleles having the most associated TCRs and HLA-C alleles having the fewest. Linkage disequilibrium might explain the correlated functional status among segregating V segments, but an unknown experimental factor could not be excluded. The cohort was sequenced for TCR beta chains only, and without alpha or paired-chain data the features that could be detected were limited. In a later genetic analysis, fewer N-insertions in productive TCRs were reported among donors in an Asian-associated ancestry cluster than the roughly 670-donor mean. The earlier analysis of 587 of the donors excluded approximately 17 rarely observed V segments, including chromosome 9 orphons, because counts were too low. The study gave a list of 150 to 200 TCR beta chains associated with cytomegalovirus. Across donors, most TCR sequences were observed very rarely, whereas some public TCRs were present in many individuals. The authors suggested that the approach could potentially be generalized to other disease states and immunological phenotypes. A few of the identified cytomegalovirus-associated TCR beta chains were confirmed in vitro to be specific for cytomegalovirus antigens. For the cohort, immune exposure information was limited to CMV serostatus.

The V and J ends are trimmed by 3 bases and 1 base, leaving 10 bases between them. Including cysteine and phenylalanine, the CDR3 has 15 amino acids. The read is trimmed to its CDR3 DNA, 45 bases read in frame from base 1. The germline V gene (reference sequence) gives CDR1 as LNHNV and CDR2 as YYDKDF. This clone occurred a few times. Its antigen has not been determined. No base qualities exist here, and no much larger clone lies one base off it. The cohort comprised around 690 healthy bone marrow donors. At the time of sampling, every cohort member was nominally healthy, though immune exposures that went unrecorded were likely present. Of the 670 or so cohort members, about 280 had positive CMV serostatus and about 360 had negative CMV serostatus, and CMV serostatus was not recorded for the donor. A peripheral blood sample was provided by each donor, and peripheral blood mononuclear cells were used for TCR beta sequencing. Genomic DNA extraction from the blood cell samples was performed with the Qiagen DNeasy Blood Extraction Kit.

The method behind the library was the immunoSEQ multiplex PCR assay. For the multiplex PCR, a mixture combining 60 forward primers for TCR Vbeta segments and 13 reverse primers for TCR Jbeta segments was used. Amplification of the CDR3 region of rearranged TCR beta genes was performed with a multiplex PCR assay on genomic DNA. On the Illumina HiSeq System, the amplified TCR beta libraries were sequenced as 87-base-pair reads. As for the authors' bioinformatics: In a later analysis, some 80 million unique TCR beta chains were counted across the approximately 640 repertoires, and roughly 10 million of these chains were shared by at least two donors. Raw reads were error-corrected and collapsed into unique sequences by a nearest-neighbor algorithm in which closely related sequences were merged to remove PCR and sequencing errors. CDR3 sequences were aligned to IMGT reference sequences to assign V, D and J gene segments. For a sequence to be retained, at least a six-nucleotide match to both a V gene segment and a J gene segment was required. A rearrangement was called productive if the CDR3 had no stop codons and remained in frame with V and J, and every other rearrangement was called non-productive. CDR3 was defined by IMGT convention, running from the second conserved V-encoded cysteine to the conserved J-encoded phenylalanine. In an earlier analysis of just under 600 of the donors, sequences lacking an unambiguous match to a single V gene segment were excluded. An earlier analysis of several hundred of the donors called V segments functional above 56.7% productive rearrangements and segregating when the between-donor standard deviation exceeded 5%. To diagnose cytomegalovirus status from the catalog of TCR beta chain sequences, a statistical classification framework was built. V and J gene assignment, in a later analysis, came from comparing TCR nucleotide sequences with IMGT/GENE-DB human TR gene sequences. A later analysis assigned CDR3 sequences and most-parsimonious VDJ recombination scenarios with the TCRdist pipeline. A later analysis defined each TCR beta chain by its CDR3 amino acid sequence plus V-gene family, and excluded reads lacking a unique V-gene family. In a later analysis, fewer than 650 highly shared, low-generation-probability nucleotide sequences were removed to address suspected cross-contamination and a sequencing artifact. For each public chain, a later analysis derived a clonal expansion index from normalized ranks of inferred template counts within each repertoire. Generation probabilities in a later analysis came from a VDJ recombination model fitted to out-of-frame rearrangements, and those results were checked against IGoR. Hypergeometric tests were used in a later analysis to score TCR-TCR, TCR-HLA and TCR-CMV co-occurrence, with a repertoire-size bias correction applied to the TCR pairs. To estimate false discovery rates, a later analysis permuted the HLA or CMV assignments 20 times. In a later analysis, co-occurring TCRs were grouped using DBSCAN, with TCRdist sequence similarity added in when clustering inside HLA-allele-positive subsets. Repertoires with fewer than 30,000 or more than 120,000 public chains, plus five repertoires with anomalous nucleotide sharing, were excluded from co-occurrence clustering. TCRdb took over this immuneACCESS table, retaining in-frame rearrangements with V and J assigned. Such tables are incomplete; in checked studies, under half of the missing clones stem from an unresolved V gene, and the remainder is unexplained. Clone size and the V and J calls come from that table; the DNA yielded D and trimming. This sample comprises around 150,000 clones, approximately 60% of them detected only once. Over 1.5% of the sample is held by the ten biggest clonotypes.

Sequencing used PBMCs. The chain joins TRBV15 to TRBJ1-5; the D segment cannot be called with confidence. This sequence was found in a human donor in good health. The bases read TGTGCCACCAGCAGTACCTTACAGAGCAATCAGCCCCAGCATTTT. Translated, it gives CATSSTLQSNQPQHF.